This TCR beta chain derives from a study of blood T cell repertoires in COVID-19. The overall study: Some COVID-19 samples were acute and others convalescent; all came from the United States, Italy and Spain. Nucleic acid was either cDNA or gDNA, and it came from T cells, B-cell-depleted T cells, or PBMCs.

Trimming removed 7 bases at V and 0 bases at J, with 13 bases between. This CDR3 has 15 amino acids. Per the germline V gene, CDR1 is GTSNPN and CDR2 is SVGIG (reference sequence). This clone was counted only a few times. In the original workflow: Reference gene primer amplification yielded estimated nucleated cell counts. Assay used: immunoSEQ multiplex PCR; TCRdb lists only in-frame clones, some missing. That table furnishes V, J and clone size, whereas the DNA furnished D and trimming. The sample consists of tens of thousands of clones, roughly 80% of them appearing once. This clonotype was sampled from a woman aged 55 to 70 with acute or convalescent COVID-19. The gene calls are TRBV30 and TRBJ1-6, with D hard to call. The sample comprised peripheral blood. CDR3: CASKTSVSYNSPLHF. The CDR3 nucleotides read TGTGCCTCCAAGACATCCGTCTCCTATAATTCACCCCTCCACTTT.